The sequence of this T cell receptor beta chain was determined in a study of CD8+ T cells in alopecia areata. In the study overall: Each of the treated patients was given oral tofacitinib, 5 to 10 mg twice daily, for moderate-to-severe alopecia areata. The study gave tofacitinib for 6 to 18 months, then 6 months off drug.

This clone has just a few counts. Reverse transcribed after extraction, RNA yielded cDNA as the sequencing template. TCRdb's table, derived via immunoSEQ multiplex PCR, lists solely in-frame clones and lacks some. The sample lists some 170,000 clones; 58% were seen once. This CDR3 has 14 amino acids. Looked up from germline, CDR1 is KGHSH and CDR2 is LQKENI. Trimming cost V 5 bases and J 2 bases; bases outside gene matches: 4. As to treatment: oral pan-JAK inhibitor, 5-10 mg twice daily. Sampling of alopecia areata patients yielded lesional scalp punch biopsies as well as peripheral blood. The rearrangement links TRBV18 to TRBJ1-1; 8 positions agree with TRBD1. This receptor was identified in a human donor with alopecia areata. The sample in question was CD4+ T cells sorted from blood, obtained at approximately week 60, from a patient treated with tofacitinib. CDR3 amino acids: CASSAGQDNTEAFF. The CDR3 DNA follows: TGTGCCAGCTCAGCGGGACAGGACAACACTGAAGCTTTCTTT.